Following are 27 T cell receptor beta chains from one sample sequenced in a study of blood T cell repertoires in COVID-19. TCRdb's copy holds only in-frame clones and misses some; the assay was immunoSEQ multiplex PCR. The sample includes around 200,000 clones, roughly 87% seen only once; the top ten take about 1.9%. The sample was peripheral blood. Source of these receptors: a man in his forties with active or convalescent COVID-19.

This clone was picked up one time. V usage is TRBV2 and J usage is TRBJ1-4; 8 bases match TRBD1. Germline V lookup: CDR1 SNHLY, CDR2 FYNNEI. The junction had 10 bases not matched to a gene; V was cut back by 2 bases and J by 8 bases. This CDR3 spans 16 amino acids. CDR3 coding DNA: TGTGCCAGCAGTGAAACCCGGACAGGGTCAGGGGAAAAACTGTTTTTT. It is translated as CASSETRTGSGEKLFF.

CDR3 coding DNA: TGTGCCAGCAGCTGGATTACGGGACAGGGGTCAGATACGCAGTATTTT. Translated, it gives CASSWITGQGSDTQYF. The chain recombines TRBV5-4 with TRBJ2-3, with 10 bases that match TRBD1. Per germline, CDR1 SGHNT and CDR2 YYREEE (reference sequence). V trimming: 3 bases; J trimming: 4 bases; junction bases outside the gene matches: 8. The CDR3 totals 16 residues.

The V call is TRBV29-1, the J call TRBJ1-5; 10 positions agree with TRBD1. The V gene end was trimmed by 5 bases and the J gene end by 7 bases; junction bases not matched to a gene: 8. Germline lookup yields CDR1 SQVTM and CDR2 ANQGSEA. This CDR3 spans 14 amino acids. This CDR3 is CSVSTGGAGQPQHF. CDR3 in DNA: TGCAGCGTTTCGACAGGGGGCGCAGGGCAGCCCCAGCATTTT.

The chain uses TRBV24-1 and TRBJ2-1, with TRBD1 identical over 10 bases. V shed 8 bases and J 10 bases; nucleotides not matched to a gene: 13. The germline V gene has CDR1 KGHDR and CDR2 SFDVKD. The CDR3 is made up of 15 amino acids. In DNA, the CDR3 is TGTGCCACCAATGAGGGACAGGGGAGTTTAGGGGAGCAGTTCTTC. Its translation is CATNEGQGSLGEQFF.

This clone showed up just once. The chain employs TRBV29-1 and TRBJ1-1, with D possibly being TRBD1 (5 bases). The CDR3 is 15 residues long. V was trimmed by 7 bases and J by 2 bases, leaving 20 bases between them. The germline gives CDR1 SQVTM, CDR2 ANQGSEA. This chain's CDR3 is CSASPASGVNTEAFF. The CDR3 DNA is TGCAGCGCGTCCCCAGCCTCGGGGGTCAACACTGAAGCTTTCTTT.

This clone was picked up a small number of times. The CDR3 spells CASKEGSQPQHF. Written as DNA, the CDR3 is TGTGCCAGTAAGGAAGGGAGTCAGCCCCAGCATTTT. This chain links TRBV19 with TRBJ1-5; no reliable D call. CDR3 length equals 12 residues. The germline V and J ends were trimmed by 7 bases and 6 bases, with 10 bases remaining between them. Germline CDR1 reads LNHDA; CDR2 reads SQIVND (reference sequence).

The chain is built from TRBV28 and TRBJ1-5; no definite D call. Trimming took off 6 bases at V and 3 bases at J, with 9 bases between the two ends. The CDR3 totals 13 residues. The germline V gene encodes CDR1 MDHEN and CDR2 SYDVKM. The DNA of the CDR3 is TGTGCCAGCAGGGAGCGAATCAATCAGCCCCAGCATTTT. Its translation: CASRERINQPQHF.

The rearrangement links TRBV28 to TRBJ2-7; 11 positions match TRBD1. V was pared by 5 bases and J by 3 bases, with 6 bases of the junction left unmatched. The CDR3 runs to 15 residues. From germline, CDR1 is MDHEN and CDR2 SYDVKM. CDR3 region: CASSDGQGAIYEQYF. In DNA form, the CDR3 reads TGTGCCAGCAGTGACGGACAGGGGGCGATCTACGAGCAGTACTTC.

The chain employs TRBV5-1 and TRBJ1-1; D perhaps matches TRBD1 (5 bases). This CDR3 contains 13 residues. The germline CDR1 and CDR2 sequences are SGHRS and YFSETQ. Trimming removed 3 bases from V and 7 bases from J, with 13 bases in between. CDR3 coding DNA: TGCGCCAGCAGCTGGGGGGAGCGGGGTGAAGCTTTCTTT. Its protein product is CASSWGERGEAFF.

CDR3 coding DNA: TGTGCCAGCAGTCCGTCGGAGGGTTCGGAGCAGTACTTC. This translates into CASSPSEGSEQYF. The gene calls are TRBV27 and TRBJ2-7; perhaps TRBD2 as D (6 bases). V lost 5 bases to trimming and J lost 7 bases, with 15 bases between them. This CDR3 region has 13 residues. Germline V gives CDR1 MNHEY, CDR2 SMNVEV (reference sequence).

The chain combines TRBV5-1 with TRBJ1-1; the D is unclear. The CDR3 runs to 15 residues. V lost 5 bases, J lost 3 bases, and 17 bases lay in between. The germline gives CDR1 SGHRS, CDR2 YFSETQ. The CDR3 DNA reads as TGCGCCAGCAGAGGTCCTGGCCGTGGAGACACTGAAGCTTTCTTT. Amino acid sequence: CASRGPGRGDTEAFF.

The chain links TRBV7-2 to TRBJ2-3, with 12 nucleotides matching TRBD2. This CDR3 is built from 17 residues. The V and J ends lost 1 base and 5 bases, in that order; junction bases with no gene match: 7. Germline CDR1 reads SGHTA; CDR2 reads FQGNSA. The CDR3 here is CASSLVLAGGPGDTQYF. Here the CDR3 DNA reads TGTGCCAGCAGCTTAGTCCTAGCGGGGGGGCCTGGAGATACGCAGTATTTT.

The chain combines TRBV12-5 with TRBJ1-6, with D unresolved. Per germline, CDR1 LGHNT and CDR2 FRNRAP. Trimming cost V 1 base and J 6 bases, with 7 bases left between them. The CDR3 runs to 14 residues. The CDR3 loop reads CASGLAGSNSPLHF. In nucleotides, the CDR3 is TGTGCTAGTGGTTTGGCCGGGAGTAATTCACCCCTCCACTTT.

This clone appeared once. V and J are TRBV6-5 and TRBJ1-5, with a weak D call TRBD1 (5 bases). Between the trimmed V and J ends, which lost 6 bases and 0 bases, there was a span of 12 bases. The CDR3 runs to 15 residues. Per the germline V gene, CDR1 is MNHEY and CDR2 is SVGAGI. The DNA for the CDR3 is TGTGCCAGCAGCCAGGGCCCCTATAGCAATCAGCCCCAGCATTTT. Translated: CASSQGPYSNQPQHF.

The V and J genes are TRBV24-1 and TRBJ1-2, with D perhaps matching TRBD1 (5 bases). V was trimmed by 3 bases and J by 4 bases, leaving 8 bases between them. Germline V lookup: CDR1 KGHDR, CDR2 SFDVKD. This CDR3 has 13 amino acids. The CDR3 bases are TGTGCCACCAGTGATGACAGACTCTATGGCTACACCTTC. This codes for CATSDDRLYGYTF.

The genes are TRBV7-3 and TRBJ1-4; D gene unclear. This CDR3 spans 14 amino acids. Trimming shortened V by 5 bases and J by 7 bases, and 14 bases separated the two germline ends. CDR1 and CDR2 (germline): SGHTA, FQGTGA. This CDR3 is CASSTSGDGEKLFF. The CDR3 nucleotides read TGTGCCAGCAGCACCAGCGGTGACGGTGAAAAACTGTTTTTT.

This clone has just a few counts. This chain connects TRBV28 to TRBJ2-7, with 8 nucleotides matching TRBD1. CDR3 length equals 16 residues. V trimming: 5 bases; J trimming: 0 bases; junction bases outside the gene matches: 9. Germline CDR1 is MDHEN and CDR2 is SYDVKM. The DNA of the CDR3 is TGTGCCAGCAGTATACCCGGGACAGGCCTCTCCTACGAGCAGTACTTC. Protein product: CASSIPGTGLSYEQYF.

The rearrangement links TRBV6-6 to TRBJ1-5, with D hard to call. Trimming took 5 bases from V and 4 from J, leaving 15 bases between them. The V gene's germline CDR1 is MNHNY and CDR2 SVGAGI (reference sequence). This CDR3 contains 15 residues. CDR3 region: CASSPPGSGNQPQHF. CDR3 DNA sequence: TGTGCCAGCAGTCCACCCGGGTCGGGGAATCAGCCCCAGCATTTT.

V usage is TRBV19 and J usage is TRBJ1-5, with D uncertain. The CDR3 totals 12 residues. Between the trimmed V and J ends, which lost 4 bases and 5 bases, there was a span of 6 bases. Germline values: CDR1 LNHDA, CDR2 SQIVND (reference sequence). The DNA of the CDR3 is TGTGCCAGTAGTAAGGAGGATCAGCCCCAGCATTTT. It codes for CASSKEDQPQHF. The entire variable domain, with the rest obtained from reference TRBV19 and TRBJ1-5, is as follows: DGGITQSPKYLFRKEGQNVTLSCEQNLNHDAMYWYRQDPGQGLRLIYYSQIVNDFQKGDIAEGYSVSREKKESFPLTVTSAQKNPTAFYLCASSKEDQPQHFGDGTRLSIL.

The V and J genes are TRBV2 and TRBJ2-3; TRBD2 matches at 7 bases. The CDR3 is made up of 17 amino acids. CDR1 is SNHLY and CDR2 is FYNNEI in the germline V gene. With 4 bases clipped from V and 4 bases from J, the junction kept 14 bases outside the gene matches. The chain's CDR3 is CASSGRLSGLGADTQYF. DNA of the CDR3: TGTGCCAGCAGTGGACGTCTCTCCGGACTAGGGGCAGATACGCAGTATTTT.

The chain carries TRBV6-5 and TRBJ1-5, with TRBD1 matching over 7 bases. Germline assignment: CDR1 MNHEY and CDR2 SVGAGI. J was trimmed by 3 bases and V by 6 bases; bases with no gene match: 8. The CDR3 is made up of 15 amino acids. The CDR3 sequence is CASSLTGVNNQPQHF. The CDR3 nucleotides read TGTGCCAGCAGCTTAACAGGGGTAAACAATCAGCCCCAGCATTTT.

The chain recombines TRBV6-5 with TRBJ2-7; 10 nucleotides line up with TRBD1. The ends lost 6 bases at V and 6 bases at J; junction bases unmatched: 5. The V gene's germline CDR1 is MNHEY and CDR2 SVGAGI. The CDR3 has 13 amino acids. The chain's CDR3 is CASRGQGLTEQYF. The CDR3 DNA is TGTGCCAGCAGGGGACAGGGGTTAACCGAGCAGTACTTC.

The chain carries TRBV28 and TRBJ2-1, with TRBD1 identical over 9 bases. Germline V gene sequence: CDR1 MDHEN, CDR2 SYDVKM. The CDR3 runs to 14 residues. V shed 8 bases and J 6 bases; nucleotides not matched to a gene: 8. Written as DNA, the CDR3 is TGTGCCAGCTACGGGACAGGGCGAGGCAATGAGCAGTTCTTC. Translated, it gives CASYGTGRGNEQFF. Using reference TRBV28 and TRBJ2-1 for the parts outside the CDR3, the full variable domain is DVKVTQSSRYLVKRTGEKVFLECVQDMDHENMFWYRQDPGLGLRLIYFSYDVKMKEKGDIPEGYSVSREKKERFSLILESASTNQTSMYLCASYGTGRGNEQFFGPGTRLTVL.

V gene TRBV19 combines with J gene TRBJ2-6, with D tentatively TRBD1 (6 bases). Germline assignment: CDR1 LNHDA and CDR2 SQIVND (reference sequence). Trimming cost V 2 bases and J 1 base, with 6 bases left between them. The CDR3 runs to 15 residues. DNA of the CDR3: TGTGCCAGTAGTATACAGGGGTCTGGGGCCAACGTCCTGACTTTC. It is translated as CASSIQGSGANVLTF. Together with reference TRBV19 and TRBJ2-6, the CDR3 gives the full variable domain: DGGITQSPKYLFRKEGQNVTLSCEQNLNHDAMYWYRQDPGQGLRLIYYSQIVNDFQKGDIAEGYSVSREKKESFPLTVTSAQKNPTAFYLCASSIQGSGANVLTFGAGSRLTVL.

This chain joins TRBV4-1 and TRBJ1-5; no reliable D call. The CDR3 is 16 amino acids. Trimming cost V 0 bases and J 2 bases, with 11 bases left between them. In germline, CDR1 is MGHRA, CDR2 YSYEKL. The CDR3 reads CASSQDSEGGNQPQHF. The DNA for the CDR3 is TGCGCCAGCAGCCAAGATTCGGAGGGAGGCAATCAGCCCCAGCATTTT.

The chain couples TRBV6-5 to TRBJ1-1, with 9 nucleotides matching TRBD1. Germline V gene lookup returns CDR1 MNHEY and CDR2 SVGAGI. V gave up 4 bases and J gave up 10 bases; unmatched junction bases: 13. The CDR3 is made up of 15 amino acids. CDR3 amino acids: CASSSDRGRWAGAFF. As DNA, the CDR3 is TGTGCCAGCAGTTCGGACAGGGGCCGGTGGGCTGGAGCTTTCTTT.

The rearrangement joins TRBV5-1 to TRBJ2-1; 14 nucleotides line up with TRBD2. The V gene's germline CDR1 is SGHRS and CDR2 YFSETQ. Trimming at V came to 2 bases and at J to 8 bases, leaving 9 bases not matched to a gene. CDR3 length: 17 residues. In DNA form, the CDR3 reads TGCGCCAGCAGCTTCGGGACTAGCGGGGGTGGTATGGATGAGCAGTTCTTC. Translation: CASSFGTSGGGMDEQFF.